This T cell receptor (beta chain) was sequenced during a study of T cells in localized non-small cell lung cancer. Broader study findings: Sequencing, confined to only one tumor region, leaves heterogeneity possible. Researchers found a median 57 of the top 100 tumor clones in adjacent lung. A raised T cell density in blood coincided with lengthier overall survival.

Germline-derived CDR1 and CDR2 are SQVTM and ANQGSEA. This CDR3 is built from 18 residues. Trimming cost V 0 bases and J 1 base, with 19 bases left between them. With respect to this clone: No antigen is known for it.

Here immunoSEQ multiplex PCR was the method, and the copy in TCRdb shows in-frame clones only, minus some. The sample has about 82,000 clones, 80% seen once. The specimen was PBMCs, collected before any cancer treatment. The genes are TRBV29-1 and TRBJ2-1; possibly TRBD2 for D (5 bases). The sequence was obtained from a man aged 35 to 70 with stage II squamous cell lung carcinoma. The CDR3 DNA reads TGCAGCGTTGAAGACATCCCGGAGGAGCTACAATCCTACAATGAGCAGTTCTTC. Its translation: CSVEDIPEELQSYNEQFF.